The clone carrying this T cell receptor (beta chain) showed up many times. Its antigen is unidentified. This CDR3 spans 16 amino acids. Germline V CDR1 and CDR2: SGHTA, FQGNSA. The trim removed 5 bases at V and 5 bases at J, leaving 10 bases unmatched. The entry originates in a study of T cells after yellow fever vaccination. Overall study results and limits: In post-booster samples, most primary-vaccination clones reappeared (under 98% CD4, roughly 89% CD8).

TCRdb processed the 5' RACE reads anew with MiXCR; each CDR3 protein has one entry. Of about 340,000 distinct CDR3 sequences listed, 4% are singletons. Sample: PBMCs, taken 5 days after the yellow fever booster vaccination. This clonotype was obtained from a man aged 18 to 29 who received the YFV17D yellow fever vaccine. The chain is built from TRBV7-2 and TRBJ2-5; 11 bases fit TRBD2. CDR3 DNA sequence: TGTGCCAGCAGCGGATTACTACTAGCGGGGGTGGAGACCCAGTACTTC. This gives the protein CASSGLLLAGVETQYF. Full variable domain (rest looked up from reference TRBV7-2 and TRBJ2-5): GAGVSQSPSNKVTEKGKDVELRCDPISGHTALYWYRQSLGQGLEFLIYFQGNSAPDKSGLPSDRFSAERTGGSVSTLTIQRTQQEDSAVYLCASSGLLLAGVETQYFGPGTRLLVL.